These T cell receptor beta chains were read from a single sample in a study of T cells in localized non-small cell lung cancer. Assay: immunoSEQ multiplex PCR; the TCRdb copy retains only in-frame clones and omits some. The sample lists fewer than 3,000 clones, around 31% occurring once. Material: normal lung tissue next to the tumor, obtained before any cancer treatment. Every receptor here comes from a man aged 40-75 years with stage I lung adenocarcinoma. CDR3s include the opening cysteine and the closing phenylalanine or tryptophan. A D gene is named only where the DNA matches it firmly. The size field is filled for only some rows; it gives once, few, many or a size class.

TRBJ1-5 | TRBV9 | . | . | TGTGCCAGCAGCGTAAACCCGAGTCAGCCCCAGCATTTT | CASSVNPSQPQHF
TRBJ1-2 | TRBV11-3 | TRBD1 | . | TGTGCCAGCAGCACCGGGACAGGGGTTATCTATGGCTACACCTTC | CASSTGTGVIYGYTF
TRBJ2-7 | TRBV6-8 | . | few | TGTGCCAGCAGTAGGGGGTTCTCCTACGAGCAGTACTTC | CASSRGFSYEQYF
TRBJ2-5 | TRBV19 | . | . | TGTGCCAGTAGTACTTTTCTTGGGGGGGAGACCCAGTACTTC | CASSTFLGGETQYF
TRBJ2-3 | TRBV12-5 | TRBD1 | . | TGTGCTAGTGGTACCGGACAGGGGAGGTCAGATACGCAGTATTTT | CASGTGQGRSDTQYF
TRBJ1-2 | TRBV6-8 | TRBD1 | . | TGTGCCAGCAGTAGATGGACAGGGGGGGATGGCTACACCTTC | CASSRWTGGDGYTF
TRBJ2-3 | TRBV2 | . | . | TGTGCCAGCAGTCGGGAAAGCACAGATACGCAGTATTTT | CASSRESTDTQYF
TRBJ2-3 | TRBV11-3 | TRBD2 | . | TGTGCCAGCAGCCCCCCCCGGACGGGAGGGCGAGGAGATACGCAGTATTTT | CASSPPRTGGRGDTQYF
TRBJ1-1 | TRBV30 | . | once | TGTGCCTGGAATTGGCAGGGCGCTACTGGGGCTTTCTTT | CAWNWQGATGAFF
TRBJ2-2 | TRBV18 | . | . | TGTGCCAGCTCACCCGGACCCTCGAACACCGGGGAGCTGTTTTTT | CASSPGPSNTGELFF
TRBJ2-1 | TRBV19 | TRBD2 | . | TGTGCCAGTAGCCGACGACTAGCGGGAGAGGGCAATGAGCAGTTCTTC | CASSRRLAGEGNEQFF
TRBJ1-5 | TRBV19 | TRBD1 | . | TGTGCCAGTAGTATGAGGGACAGTGGGTCAGAGCCCCAGCATTTT | CASSMRDSGSEPQHF
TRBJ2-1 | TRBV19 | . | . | TGTGCCAGTAACGTAGGGTGGAATGAGCAGTTCTTC | CASNVGWNEQFF
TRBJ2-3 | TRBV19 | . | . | TGTGCCAGTAGTAACCGGGCAGATACGCAGTATTTT | CASSNRADTQYF
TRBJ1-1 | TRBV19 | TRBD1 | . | TGTGCCAGTAGTCCGGACAGGGAGTCGAAAGCTTTCTTT | CASSPDRESKAFF
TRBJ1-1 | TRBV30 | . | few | TGTGCCTGGAGTGTGGTGAGGGCCACTGAAGCTTTCTTT | CAWSVVRATEAFF
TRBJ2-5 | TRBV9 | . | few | TGTGCCAGCAGTGAAGCGCCCCTGGAGACCCAGTACTTC | CASSEAPLETQYF
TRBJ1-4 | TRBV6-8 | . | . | TGTGCCAGCAGTTACGAGGTCCGGGTGGCTAATGAAAAACTGTTTTTT | CASSYEVRVANEKLFF
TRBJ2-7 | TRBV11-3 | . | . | TGTGCCAGCAGCTTAACAGGAGGGGCCTACGAGCAGTACTTC | CASSLTGGAYEQYF
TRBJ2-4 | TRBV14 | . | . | TGTGCCAGCAGCCCCGCCCAGGGATTGGGCAAAAACATTCAGTACTTC | CASSPAQGLGKNIQYF
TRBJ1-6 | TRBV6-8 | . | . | TGTGCCAGCAGGCTAAATTTCAGAGACCGGGTGACTCATAATTCACCCCTCCACTTT | CASRLNFRDRVTHNSPLHF
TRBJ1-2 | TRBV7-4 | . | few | TGTGCCAGCAGCTCGTCAGGGGACCGGGAAAATGGCTACACCTTC | CASSSSGDRENGYTF
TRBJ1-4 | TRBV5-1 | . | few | TGCGCCAGCAGCTTGGCCGGTCGGATAAGAGTTGCAACTAATGAAAAACTGTTTTTT | CASSLAGRIRVATNEKLFF
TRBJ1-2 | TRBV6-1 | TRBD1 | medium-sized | TGTGCCAGCAGTGAAGCCTCAGGGGGCGGTTCCTATGGCTACACCTTC | CASSEASGGGSYGYTF
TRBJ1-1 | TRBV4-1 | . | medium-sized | TGCGCCAGCAGGGGCGAGGTTGGCACTGAAGCTTTCTTT | CASRGEVGTEAFF
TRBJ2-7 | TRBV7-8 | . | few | TGTGCCAGCAGCTTAGACAGCTCCTACGAGCAGTACTTC | CASSLDSSYEQYF
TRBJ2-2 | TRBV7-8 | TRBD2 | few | TGTGCCAGCAGCCCCGGGGGGGGATACACCGGGGAGCTGTTTTTT | CASSPGGGYTGELFF
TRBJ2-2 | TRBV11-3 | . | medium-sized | TGTGCCAGCTTCCAAACGGGTAGTAACACCGGGGAGCTGTTTTTT | CASFQTGSNTGELFF
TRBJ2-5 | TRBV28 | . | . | TGTGCCAGCAGCCCCCTACTCACCCAAGAGACCCAGTACTTC | CASSPLLTQETQYF
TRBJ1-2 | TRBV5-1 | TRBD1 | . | TGCGCCAGCAGCTCAGGGACAGGGGGCGCCTATGGCTACACCTTC | CASSSGTGGAYGYTF
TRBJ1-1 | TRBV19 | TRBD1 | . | TGTGCCAGTAGTAAGGGGGCGCGGAGGAACACTGAAGCTTTCTTT | CASSKGARRNTEAFF
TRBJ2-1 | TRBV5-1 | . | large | TGCGCCAGCAGCCTTCCCCGGACAGTTTCCTACAATGAGCAGTTCTTC | CASSLPRTVSYNEQFF
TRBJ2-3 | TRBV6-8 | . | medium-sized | TGTGCCAGCGGTTTAATTGGTGATACGCAGTATTTT | CASGLIGDTQYF
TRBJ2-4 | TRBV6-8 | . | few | TGTGCCAGCAGTTACTCTGGGGGAGCCAAAAACATTCAGTACTTC | CASSYSGGAKNIQYF
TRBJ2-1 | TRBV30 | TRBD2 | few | TGTGCCTGGAGGCGGGGGGGCTCCTACAATGAGCAGTTCTTC | CAWRRGGSYNEQFF
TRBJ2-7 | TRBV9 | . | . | TGTGCCAGCAGCGTAGATCCCAGCTCCTACGAGCAGTACTTC | CASSVDPSSYEQYF
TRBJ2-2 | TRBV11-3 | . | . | TGTGCCAGCAGCCTTGCGGGACATCCCGCGAACACCGGGGAGCTGTTTTTT | CASSLAGHPANTGELFF
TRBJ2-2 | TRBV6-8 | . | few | TGTGCCAGCAGTGACCCCGCCGGGGAGCTGTTTTTT | CASSDPAGELFF
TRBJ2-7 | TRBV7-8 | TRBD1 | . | TGTGCCAGCAGCATGTTACCGGGACAGGGATCCGAGCAGTACTTC | CASSMLPGQGSEQYF
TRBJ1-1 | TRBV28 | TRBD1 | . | TGTGCCAGCAGTTTCACCGGGACAGGGGAGGACACTGAAGCTTTCTTT | CASSFTGTGEDTEAFF
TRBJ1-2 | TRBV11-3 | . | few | TGTGCCAGCAGCTTGGAAGCCTTTTCGAGGGGCTACACCTTC | CASSLEAFSRGYTF
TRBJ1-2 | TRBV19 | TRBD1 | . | TGTGCCAGTAGTACCGCAGGACAGGGGAACTATGGCTACACCTTC | CASSTAGQGNYGYTF
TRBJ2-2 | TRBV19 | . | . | TGTGCCGGGAGGGACAGGAGGAACACCGGGGAGCTGTTTTTT | CAGRDRRNTGELFF
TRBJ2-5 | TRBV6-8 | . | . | TGTGCCAGCAGTGCAGACCATTCGACGACGACCCAGTACTTC | CASSADHSTTTQYF
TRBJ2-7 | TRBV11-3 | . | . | TGTGCCAGCAGCTTAAGTTGGGTCAGAACCTACGAGCAGTACTTC | CASSLSWVRTYEQYF
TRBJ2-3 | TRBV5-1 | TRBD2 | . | TGCGCCAGCAGCTCTGGACTAGCGGGAGTTACAGATACGCAGTATTTT | CASSSGLAGVTDTQYF
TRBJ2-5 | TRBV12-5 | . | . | TGTGCTAGTGGATCCCCGGCGGTCCAAGAGACCCAGTACTTC | CASGSPAVQETQYF
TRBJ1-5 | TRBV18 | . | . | TGTGCCAGCTCACCAATGGGGGGAGGCCAGCCCCAGCATTTT | CASSPMGGGQPQHF
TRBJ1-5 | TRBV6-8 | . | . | TGTGCCAGCAGTTCTGGGGGAAAGCAGCCCCAGCATTTT | CASSSGGKQPQHF
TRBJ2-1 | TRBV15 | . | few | TGTGCAACGGCCCCGCTGAGCTCCTACAATGAGCAGTTCTTC | CATAPLSSYNEQFF
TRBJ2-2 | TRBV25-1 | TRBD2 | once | TGTGCCAGCAGTCTGCTAGCGGGAGGGCCAGGCACCGGGGAGCTGTTTTTT | CASSLLAGGPGTGELFF
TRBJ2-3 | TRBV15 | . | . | TGTGCCACCCGCGGCGAGGGAGGCACAGATACGCAGTATTTT | CATRGEGGTDTQYF
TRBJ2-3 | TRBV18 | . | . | TGTGCCAGCTCACCACGAACCGATACGCAGTATTTT | CASSPRTDTQYF
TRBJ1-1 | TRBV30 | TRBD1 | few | TGTGCCTGGAGGATAGACAGGGGAATGAACACTGAAGCTTTCTTT | CAWRIDRGMNTEAFF
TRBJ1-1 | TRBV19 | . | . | TGTGCCAGTAGTATGCGGTTTAGGACTGAAGCTTTCTTT | CASSMRFRTEAFF
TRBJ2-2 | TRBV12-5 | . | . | TGTGCTAGTGGTACTGCTTGGGGGGGCCGGCACACCGGGGAGCTGTTTTTT | CASGTAWGGRHTGELFF
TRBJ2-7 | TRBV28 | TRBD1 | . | TGTGCCAGCAGTTCACCCTGGGGACAGTATCCTTACACCTTCTTC | CASSSPWGQYPYTFF
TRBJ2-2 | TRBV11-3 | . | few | TGTGCCAGCAGCCTTCAAACAGGGTCGAACACCGGGGAGCTGTTTTTT | CASSLQTGSNTGELFF
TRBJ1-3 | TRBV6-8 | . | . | TGTGCCAGCATCGACGTATACTCTGGAAACACCATATATTTT | CASIDVYSGNTIYF
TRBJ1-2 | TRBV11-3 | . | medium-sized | TGTGCCAGCAGCTTAAATCAGGGGCCCTATGGCTACACCTTC | CASSLNQGPYGYTF